The T cell receptor beta chain described here comes from a study of blood T cell repertoires in COVID-19. Turning to the study itself: Samples representing acute and convalescent COVID-19 were sourced from the United States, Italy and Spain. Sample material is recorded as cDNA or gDNA derived from T cells, B-cell-depleted T cells, or PBMCs.

Per the original data handling: Nucleated cell counts were estimated from reference gene primer amplification. Sequenced by immunoSEQ multiplex PCR; TCRdb stores in-frame clones only, minus some. V and J calls and clone size come straight from that table; D and trimming were deduced from the DNA. The sample has roughly 65,000 clones; 70% to 90% are singletons. Germline V gene data show CDR1 as KGHSH and CDR2 as LQKENI. Trimming stripped 4 bases from V and 3 bases from J, with 10 bases between. This CDR3 contains 13 residues. This TCR came from a man aged 50-59 years with acute or convalescent COVID-19. The material sequenced was peripheral blood. The chain recombines TRBV18 with TRBJ2-7, with D perhaps TRBD1 (6 bases). The CDR3 coding sequence is TGTGCCAGCTCACGGACAGAAAACTACGAGCAGTACTTC. Its protein product is CASSRTENYEQYF.